The 9 T cell receptor beta chains in this list originate from one sample, sequenced in a study of shared clonotypes between healthy human individuals (TCRdb year 2020). Libraries were prepared through the immunoSEQ multiplex PCR assay. Not all clones reach the TCRdb copy of this immuneACCESS table, which keeps in-frame sequences only. Checked studies attribute under half of the gap to unresolved V genes and leave the rest unexplained. This sample holds approximately 250,000 clones; over 60% were observed only once. Over 8.5% of the sample is in the top ten clones. Source material: memory CD4+ T cells sorted from blood. The cell subset or site label, read with the paper, signifies: CD45RA-negative fraction. Receptors were obtained from a man aged 30-40 years in good health.

This clone was picked up one time. V gene TRBV19 combines with J gene TRBJ1-1, with D possibly TRBD1 on 6 matching bases. Germline values: CDR1 LNHDA, CDR2 SQIVND (reference sequence). The CDR3 has 16 residues. V lost 4 bases, J lost 0 bases, and 15 bases lay in between. The CDR3 spells CASSNGGLFMNTEAFF. In DNA form, the CDR3 reads TGTGCCAGTAGTAATGGGGGGCTCTTTATGAACACTGAAGCTTTCTTT.

The rearrangement uses TRBV4-3 and TRBJ2-2; D unresolved. Germline V lookup: CDR1 LGHNA, CDR2 YSLEER. V was shortened by 4 bases and J by 5 bases, with 8 bases between the two germline ends. This CDR3 comprises 13 residues. CDR3 amino acids: CASSLSLTGELFF. The CDR3 region has the DNA TGCGCCAGCAGCCTATCTCTAACCGGGGAGCTGTTTTTT.

The chain employs TRBV9 and TRBJ1-1; no firm D call. CDR1 is SGDLS and CDR2 is YYNGEE in the germline V gene. Trimming stripped 0 bases from V and 1 base from J, with 7 bases between. The CDR3 consists of 14 residues. CDR3 DNA sequence: TGTGCCAGCAGCGTAGTCCCGGAGAACACTGAAGCTTTCTTT. Protein product: CASSVVPENTEAFF.

V usage is TRBV28 and J usage is TRBJ1-5, with 8 bases that match TRBD1. In germline, CDR1 is MDHEN, CDR2 SYDVKM. V gave up 6 bases and J gave up 4 bases; unmatched junction bases: 8. The CDR3 contains 15 residues. This CDR3 reads CASSLRQGPNQPQHF. The CDR3, as DNA: TGTGCCAGCAGCTTACGACAGGGGCCTAATCAGCCCCAGCATTTT.

The chain joins TRBV5-1 to TRBJ2-3, with 7 nucleotides matching TRBD1. The CDR3 runs 17 residues. The V gene end was trimmed by 4 bases and the J gene end by 1 base; junction bases not matched to a gene: 12. Germline CDR1 and CDR2: SGHRS and YFSETQ. The CDR3 region has the DNA TGCGCCAGCAGCGCACTGGTTGGACAGGTACGCACAGATACGCAGTATTTT. Its protein is CASSALVGQVRTDTQYF.

V is TRBV5-1 and J is TRBJ2-5, with D possibly being TRBD2 (5 bases). Germline lookup yields CDR1 SGHRS and CDR2 YFSETQ. This CDR3 has 14 residues. Deletions cut 10 bases from V and 5 bases from J, with 21 bases between. CDR3 DNA: TGCGCCCACACACTCTGTCTCGGCGGGGAGACCCAGTACTTC. This sequence encodes CAHTLCLGGETQYF.

The genes are TRBV4-2 and TRBJ2-5, with 10 bases that match TRBD2. From germline, CDR1 is LGHNA and CDR2 YNFKEQ. Trimming removed 0 bases from V and 1 base from J; junction bases left unmatched: 5. The CDR3 is 17 amino acids. The CDR3 region is CASSQDTSGVRQETQYF. In DNA form, the CDR3 reads TGTGCCAGCAGCCAAGACACTAGCGGGGTACGCCAAGAGACCCAGTACTTC.

The rearrangement uses TRBV11-2 and TRBJ2-2; 7 nucleotides align to TRBD1. The CDR3 has 15 residues. V shed 8 bases and J 5 bases; nucleotides not matched to a gene: 11. CDR1 is SGHAT and CDR2 is FQNNGV in the germline V gene. The CDR3 nucleotides are TGTGCCAGCTCTATTCCACAGGGGAAGACCGGGGAGCTGTTTTTT. This translates into CASSIPQGKTGELFF.

The chain joins TRBV2 to TRBJ1-2; no firm D call. Trimming cost V 2 bases and J 4 bases, with 14 bases left between them. CDR1 is SNHLY, CDR2 FYNNEI, per germline. CDR3 size: 15 residues. DNA of the CDR3: TGTGCCAGCAGTGAATTCTGGCAGACTAGCTATGGCTACACCTTC. Amino acid sequence: CASSEFWQTSYGYTF.